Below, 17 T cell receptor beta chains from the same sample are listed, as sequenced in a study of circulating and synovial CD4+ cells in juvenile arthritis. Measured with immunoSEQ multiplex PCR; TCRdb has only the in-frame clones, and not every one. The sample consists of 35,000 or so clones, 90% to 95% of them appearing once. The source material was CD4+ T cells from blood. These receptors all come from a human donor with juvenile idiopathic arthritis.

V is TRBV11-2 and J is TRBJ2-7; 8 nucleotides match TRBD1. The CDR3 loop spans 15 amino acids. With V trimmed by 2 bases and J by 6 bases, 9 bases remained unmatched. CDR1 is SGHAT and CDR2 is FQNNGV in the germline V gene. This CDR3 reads CASSLIGQGIGEQYF. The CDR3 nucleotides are TGTGCCAGCAGCTTAATTGGACAGGGAATAGGCGAGCAGTACTTC.

The CDR3 is CASRDPGQGSSYEQYF. In DNA form, the CDR3 reads TGTGCCAGTAGGGACCCGGGACAGGGATCTTCTTACGAGCAGTACTTC. The chain couples TRBV19 to TRBJ2-7, with TRBD1 matching over 9 bases. This CDR3 is built from 16 residues. The V and J ends lost 6 bases and 4 bases, in that order; junction bases with no gene match: 13. Germline CDR1 and CDR2: LNHDA and SQIVND (reference sequence).

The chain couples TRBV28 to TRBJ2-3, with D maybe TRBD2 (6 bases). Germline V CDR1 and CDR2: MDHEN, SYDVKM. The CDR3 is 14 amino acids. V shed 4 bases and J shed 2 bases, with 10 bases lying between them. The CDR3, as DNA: TGTGCCAGCAGTTGGGGCGGGACCACAGATACGCAGTATTTT. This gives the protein CASSWGGTTDTQYF.

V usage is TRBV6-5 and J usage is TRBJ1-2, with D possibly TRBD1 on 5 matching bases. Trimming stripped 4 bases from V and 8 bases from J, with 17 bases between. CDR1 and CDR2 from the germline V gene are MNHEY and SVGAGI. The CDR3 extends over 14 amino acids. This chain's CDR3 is CASSSLNRKTGYTF. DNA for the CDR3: TGTGCCAGCAGTTCTCTCAACAGGAAGACGGGCTACACCTTC.

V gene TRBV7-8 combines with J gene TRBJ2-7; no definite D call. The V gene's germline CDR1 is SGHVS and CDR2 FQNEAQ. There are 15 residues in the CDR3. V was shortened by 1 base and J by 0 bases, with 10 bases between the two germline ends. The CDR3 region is CASSLDSSPSYEQYF. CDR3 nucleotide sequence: TGTGCCAGCAGCTTAGACTCATCCCCCTCCTACGAGCAGTACTTC. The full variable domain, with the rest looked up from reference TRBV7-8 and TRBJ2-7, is GAGVSQSPRYKVAKRGQDVALRCDPISGHVSLFWYQQALGQGPEFLTYFQNEAQLDKSGLPSDRFFAERPEGSVSTLKIQRTQQEDSAVYLCASSLDSSPSYEQYFGPGTRLTVT.

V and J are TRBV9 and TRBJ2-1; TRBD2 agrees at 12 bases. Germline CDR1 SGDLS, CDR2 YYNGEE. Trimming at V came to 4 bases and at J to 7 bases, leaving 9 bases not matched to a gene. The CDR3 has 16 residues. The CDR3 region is CASSPLTSGGPNEQFF. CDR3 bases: TGTGCCAGCAGCCCCCTGACTAGCGGGGGTCCAAATGAGCAGTTCTTC.

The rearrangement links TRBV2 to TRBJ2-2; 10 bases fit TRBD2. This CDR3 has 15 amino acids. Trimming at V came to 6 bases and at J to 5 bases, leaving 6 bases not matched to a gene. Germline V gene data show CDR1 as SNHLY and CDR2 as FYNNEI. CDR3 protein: CASSKLAGHTGELFF. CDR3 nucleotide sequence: TGTGCCAGCAGCAAACTAGCGGGACATACCGGGGAGCTGTTTTTT.

DNA for the CDR3: TGTGCCAGCAGCTTAAACAGGGGGGCGAACACTGAAGCTTTCTTT. Translated: CASSLNRGANTEAFF. The J gene is TRBJ1-1, the V gene TRBV7-9; 8 bases line up with TRBD1. CDR3 length: 15 amino acids. V lost 2 bases and J lost 1; bases outside the gene matches: 3. Germline loops: CDR1 SEHNR, CDR2 FQNEAQ (reference sequence).

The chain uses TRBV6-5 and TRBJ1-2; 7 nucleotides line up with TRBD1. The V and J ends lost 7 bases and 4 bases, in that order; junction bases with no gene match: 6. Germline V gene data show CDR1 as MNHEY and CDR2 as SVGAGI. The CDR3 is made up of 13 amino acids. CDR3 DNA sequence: TGTGCCAGCAAACCGACAGGGAGCTATGGCTACACCTTC. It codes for CASKPTGSYGYTF.

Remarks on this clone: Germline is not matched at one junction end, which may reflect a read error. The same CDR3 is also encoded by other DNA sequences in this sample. CDR3: CASSMGQGDHNSPLHF. DNA of the CDR3: TGTGCCAGTAGTATGGGACAGGGCGACCATAATTCCCCCCTCCACTTT. This chain connects TRBV19 to TRBJ1-6, with 9 bases fitting TRBD1. CDR3 length: 16 residues. CDR1 and CDR2 (germline): LNHDA, SQIVND (reference sequence).

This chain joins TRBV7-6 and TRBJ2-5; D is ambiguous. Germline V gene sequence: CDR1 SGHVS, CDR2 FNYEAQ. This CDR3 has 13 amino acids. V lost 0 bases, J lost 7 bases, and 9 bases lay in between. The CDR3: CASSLASYGTQYF. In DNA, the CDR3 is TGTGCCAGCAGCTTAGCTAGCTACGGGACCCAGTACTTC.

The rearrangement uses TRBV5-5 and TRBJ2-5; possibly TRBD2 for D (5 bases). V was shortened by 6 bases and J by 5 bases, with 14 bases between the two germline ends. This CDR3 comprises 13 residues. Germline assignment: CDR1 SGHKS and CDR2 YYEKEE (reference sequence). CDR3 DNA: TGTGCCAGCATCGCGAGTCGAGGGGAGACCCAGTACTTC. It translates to CASIASRGETQYF.

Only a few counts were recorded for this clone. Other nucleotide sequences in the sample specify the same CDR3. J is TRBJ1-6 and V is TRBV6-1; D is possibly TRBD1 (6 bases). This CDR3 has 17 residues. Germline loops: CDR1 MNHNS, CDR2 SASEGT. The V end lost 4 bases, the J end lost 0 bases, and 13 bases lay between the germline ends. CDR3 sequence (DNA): TGTGCCAGCAGTGTGGGGGGGGGCGCCTCCTATAATTCACCCCTCCACTTT. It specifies CASSVGGGASYNSPLHF.

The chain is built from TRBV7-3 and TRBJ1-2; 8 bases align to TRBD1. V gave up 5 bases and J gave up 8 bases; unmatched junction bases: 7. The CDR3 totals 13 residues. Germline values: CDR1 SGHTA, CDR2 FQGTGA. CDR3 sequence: CASSPTGVEGYTF. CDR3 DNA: TGTGCCAGCAGCCCGACAGGGGTTGAAGGCTACACCTTC.

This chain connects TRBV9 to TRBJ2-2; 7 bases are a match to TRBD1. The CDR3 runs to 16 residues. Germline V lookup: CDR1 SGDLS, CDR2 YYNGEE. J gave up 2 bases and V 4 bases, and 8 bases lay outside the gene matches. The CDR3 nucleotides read TGTGCCAGCAGCCCAGCCCAGGGGGTAAACACCGGGGAGCTGTTTTTT. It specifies CASSPAQGVNTGELFF. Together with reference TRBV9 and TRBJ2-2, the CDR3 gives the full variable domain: DSGVTQTPKHLITATGQRVTLRCSPRSGDLSVYWYQQSLDQGLQFLIQYYNGEERAKGNILERFSAQQFPDLHSELNLSSLELGDSALYFCASSPAQGVNTGELFFGEGSRLTVL.

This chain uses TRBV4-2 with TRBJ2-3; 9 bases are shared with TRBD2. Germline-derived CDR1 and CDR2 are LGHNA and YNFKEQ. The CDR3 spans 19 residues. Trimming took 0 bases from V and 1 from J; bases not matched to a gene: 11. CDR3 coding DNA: TGTGCCAGCAGCCAAGAACGCACTGCCGGGACTAGCCGCACAGATACGCAGTATTTT. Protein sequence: CASSQERTAGTSRTDTQYF.

The DNA of the CDR3 is TGTGCCTGGAGTACTAACTTCGGCATTCAGTACTTC. It yields the protein CAWSTNFGIQYF. V is TRBV30 and J is TRBJ2-4; no reliable D call. The CDR3 spans 12 residues. With 2 bases removed from V and 9 bases from J, the gap between germline ends came to 11 bases. Germline V gene sequence: CDR1 GTSNPN, CDR2 SVGIG (reference sequence). The full variable domain, its missing parts supplied by reference TRBV30 and TRBJ2-4, is SQTIHQWPATLVQPVGSPLSLECTVEGTSNPNLYWYRQAAGRGLQLLFYSVGIGQISSEVPQNLSASRPQDRQFILSSKKLLLSDSGFYLCAWSTNFGIQYFGAGTRLSVL.